The rows below give T cell receptor beta chains drawn from one sample of a study of blood T cells in healthy people across ages. TCRdb re-called the 5' RACE reads with MiXCR, one entry per CDR3 protein. The data hold around 1.5 million distinct CDR3 sequences, with approximately 38% observed a single time. Sequencing used blood. These receptors were taken from a woman aged 18 to 35 in good health. Each CDR3 is given with its conserved first and last residue. Each record gives: clone size, J gene, V gene, D gene, CDR3 DNA, CDR3 protein. D genes are given only for firm matches. Clone size is not always given. Where it is, it says once, few, many or a class for expanded clones.

>once|TRBJ1-1|TRBV13|TRBD1
TGTGCCAGCAGCTTAGAAGACAGGGAGGGCACTGAAGCTTTCTTT
CASSLEDREGTEAFF
>once|TRBJ2-7|TRBV29-1|TRBD1
TGCAGCGCTGTCGGGACAGGGGGATACGAGCAGTACTTC
CSAVGTGGYEQYF
>.|TRBJ2-1|TRBV5-1|.
TGCGCCAGCAGCTTGGAACAGGGTAACAATGAGCAGTTCTTC
CASSLEQGNNEQFF
>.|TRBJ2-7|TRBV6-1|.
TGTGCCAGCAGTGAACATTTAGCGGAGAGCTCCTACGAGCAGTACTTC
CASSEHLAESSYEQYF
>.|TRBJ1-5|TRBV21-1|.
TGTGCCAGCAGCAAAGGGATAGCAACAGTCTATAGCAATCAGCCCCAGCATTTT
CASSKGIATVYSNQPQHF
>once|TRBJ2-5|TRBV10-3|.
TGTGCCATCAGTGACAACGGCGGACAAGAGACCCGGTACTTC
CAISDNGGQETRYF
>few|TRBJ2-7|TRBV10-3|.
TGTGCCATCAGTGACGGACGGGAATACGAGCAGTACTTC
CAISDGREYEQYF
>few|TRBJ2-1|TRBV11-2|TRBD1
TGTGCCAGCAGCTTAGCCCCCTCAGGGGGCTATGAGCAGTTCTTC
CASSLAPSGGYEQFF
>.|TRBJ2-3|TRBV6-5|.
TGTGCCACCAGTCTGCCGCAGGGCGGAACGCAGTATTTT
CATSLPQGGTQYF
>many|TRBJ2-1|TRBV29-1|.
TGCAGCGTTTTGTCAGCGTACAATGAGCAGTTCTTC
CSVLSAYNEQFF
>.|TRBJ2-7|TRBV7-9|.
TGTGCCAGCAGCTCCTCGGACGGCGTCTCCTACGAGCAGTACTTC
CASSSSDGVSYEQYF
>many|TRBJ2-7|TRBV29-1|TRBD1
TGCAGCGTAGGACAGGGGGAGATTTGGGCCTACGAGCAGTACTTC
CSVGQGEIWAYEQYF
>few|TRBJ2-1|TRBV6-6|.
TGTGCCAGCAGTATGACAGGAGATGAGCAGTTCTTC
CASSMTGDEQFF
>.|TRBJ1-3|TRBV12-3/TRBV12-4|TRBD1
TGTGCCAGCATTCACAGGGGGTCTGGAAACACCATATATTTT
CASIHRGSGNTIYF
>.|TRBJ2-1|TRBV4-2|TRBD2
TGTGCCAGCAGAGGCGCACTAGCGGGGGACAATGAGCAGTTCTTC
CASRGALAGDNEQFF
>.|TRBJ2-2|TRBV7-3|.
TGTGCCAGCAGCCCCTACACGCAAGCGAACACCGGGGAGCTGTTTTTT
CASSPYTQANTGELFF
>.|TRBJ2-5|TRBV28|TRBD2
TGTGCCAGCACCTCAGCGGGGTTTCAAGAGACCCAGTACTTC
CASTSAGFQETQYF
>.|TRBJ2-1|TRBV3-1|.
TGTGCCAGCAGCCAACGCTTGGCAGCCCCGTTCTTC
CASSQRLAAPFF
>.|TRBJ1-5|TRBV20-1|.
TGCAGTGCTAGCCTCATCAATCAGCCCCAGCATTTT
CSASLINQPQHF
>.|TRBJ2-1|TRBV20-1|TRBD2
TGCAGTGCTAGAGATGGCACTAGCGGGTCTTCCTACAATGAGCAGTTCTTC
CSARDGTSGSSYNEQFF
>few|TRBJ2-7|TRBV27|.
TGTGCCAGCAGTTTAAGCTCCAACTCCCCCGAGCAGTACTTC
CASSLSSNSPEQYF
>.|TRBJ2-4|TRBV5-1|TRBD1
TGCGCCAGCAGCGACCGGGACAGGGGAAACATTCAGTACTTC
CASSDRDRGNIQYF
>once|TRBJ2-1|TRBV7-9|TRBD2
TGTGCCAGCAGGACTAGCGGGGGGGTTTCAAGAGAGTTCTTC
CASRTSGGVSREFF
>.|TRBJ1-5|TRBV7-2|TRBD1
TGTGCCAGCAGCCTGAACAGGGGGCTGGGGAATCAGCCCCAGCATTTT
CASSLNRGLGNQPQHF
>.|TRBJ2-3|TRBV27|.
TGTGCCAGCAGCGATACTCCCAGGGGGGCTAACACAGATACGCAGTATTTT
CASSDTPRGANTDTQYF
>.|TRBJ2-7|TRBV20-1|TRBD2
TGCAGTGCCCCGATACTAGCGGGAGCCTACAATGAGCAGTACTTC
CSAPILAGAYNEQYF
>.|TRBJ2-7|TRBV6-1|.
TGTGCCAGCAGATTGGCCGGGACGGGCTACGAGCAGTACTTC
CASRLAGTGYEQYF
>.|TRBJ2-7|TRBV12-3/TRBV12-4|TRBD2
TGTGCCAGCAGTTACGGGACTAGCGACTACGAGCAGTACTTC
CASSYGTSDYEQYF
>.|TRBJ2-2|TRBV2|.
TGTGCCAGCAGTGGGACCCCTTCGGGCACCGGGGAGCTGTTTTTT
CASSGTPSGTGELFF
>.|TRBJ1-2|TRBV14|.
TGTGCCAGCAGCCAAGATCCCGGACCGCAGAGCGGCTACACCTTC
CASSQDPGPQSGYTF
>.|TRBJ2-5|TRBV12-3/TRBV12-4|.
TGTGCCAACCAACTAGGGAATGAGCAGTACTTC
CANQLGNEQYF
>.|TRBJ2-3|TRBV28|.
TGTGCCAGCAGTTTTGGAGGGCTAGTGACAGATACGCAGTATTTT
CASSFGGLVTDTQYF
>.|TRBJ1-2|TRBV20-1|.
TGCAGTGCTCTTGATATGTCTGATGGCTACACCTTC
CSALDMSDGYTF
>few|TRBJ2-3|TRBV20-1|.
TGCAGTGCTAGACAGTGGGGGACAGATACGCAGTATTTT
CSARQWGTDTQYF
>few|TRBJ2-7|TRBV5-1|.
TGCGCCAGCAGCCCTCAAACCGGGGTTAGCGAGCAGTACTTC
CASSPQTGVSEQYF
>.|TRBJ2-6|TRBV6-2/TRBV6-3|TRBD1
TGTGCCAGCACTGGCTCCGGGACAGGGCTGTATGGGGCCAACGTCCTGACTTTC
CASTGSGTGLYGANVLTF
>.|TRBJ2-3|TRBV6-5|TRBD2
TGTGCCAGCAGTTACTCAAGGACTAGCGGGAGTACGCAGTATTTT
CASSYSRTSGSTQYF
>.|TRBJ1-2|TRBV9|TRBD1
TGTGCCAGCAGCGTAGAGCAGACAGGGGGAGGCTACACCTTC
CASSVEQTGGGYTF
>.|TRBJ2-7|TRBV7-6|.
TGTGCCAGCAGCTCAAGCGGGTGGGGCAGCTCCTACAATGAGCAGTACTTC
CASSSSGWGSSYNEQYF
>.|TRBJ2-3|TRBV9|TRBD2
TGTGCCAGCACCTCGGGACTAGCGGGAGGTAGCACAGATGCGCAGTATTTT
CASTSGLAGGSTDAQYF
>once|TRBJ2-7|TRBV5-1|TRBD2
TGCGCCAGCAGCTCCGTCAACCTCAATAGCGGGAGGTCCGGCAATGAGCAGTACTTC
CASSSVNLNSGRSGNEQYF
>.|TRBJ2-5|TRBV10-3|.
TGTACCATCAGTGGAGGGCCACAGATGGAGACCCAGTACTTC
CTISGGPQMETQYF
>few|TRBJ1-2|TRBV6-2/TRBV6-3|.
TGTGCGTCTGTGGAGGGGAACTATGGCTACACCTTC
CASVEGNYGYTF
>.|TRBJ2-1|TRBV20-1|TRBD2
TGCAGTGCTCCCGGGACTAGCGGGAGTCGGTACAATGAGCAGTTCTTC
CSAPGTSGSRYNEQFF
>.|TRBJ1-2|TRBV20-1|.
TGCAGTGCTAGAGATTACGGCGGACCCTATGGCTACACCTTC
CSARDYGGPYGYTF
>.|TRBJ1-1|TRBV6-5|.
TGTGCCGGCAGCCCACGAGGTCCTAGCACTGAAGCTTTCTTT
CAGSPRGPSTEAFF
>.|TRBJ2-7|TRBV27|.
TGTGCCAGCAGTTTGAAGGGCTCCTACAATGAGCAGTACTTC
CASSLKGSYNEQYF
>.|TRBJ2-7|TRBV20-1|.
TGCAGTGCCCCCCCCGCAGGGGGGGGCTACGAGCAGTACTTC
CSAPPAGGGYEQYF
>.|TRBJ2-5|TRBV2|.
TGTGCCAGCAGTGGTCAGACTGGGTACCAAGAGACCCAGTACTTC
CASSGQTGYQETQYF
>few|TRBJ2-3|TRBV6-5|.
TGTGCCAGCCATGCCCGGTCTCTGGCGGGAGATACGCAGTATTTT
CASHARSLAGDTQYF
>.|TRBJ2-7|TRBV12-3/TRBV12-4|TRBD2
TGTGCCAGCAGTGTGGGACTACCACCCTACGAGCAGTACTTC
CASSVGLPPYEQYF
>few|TRBJ2-7|TRBV6-2/TRBV6-3|TRBD2
TGTGCCAGCAGTTATTCCCTAGCGGGAGCAATCGAGCAGTACTTC
CASSYSLAGAIEQYF